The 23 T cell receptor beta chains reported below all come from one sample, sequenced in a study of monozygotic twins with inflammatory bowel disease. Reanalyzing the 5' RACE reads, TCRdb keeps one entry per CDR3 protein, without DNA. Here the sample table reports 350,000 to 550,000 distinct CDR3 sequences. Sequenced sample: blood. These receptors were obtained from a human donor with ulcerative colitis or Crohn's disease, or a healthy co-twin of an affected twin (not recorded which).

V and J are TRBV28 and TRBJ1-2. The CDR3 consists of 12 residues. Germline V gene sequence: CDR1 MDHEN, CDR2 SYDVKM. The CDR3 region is CASRQAKLGYTF.

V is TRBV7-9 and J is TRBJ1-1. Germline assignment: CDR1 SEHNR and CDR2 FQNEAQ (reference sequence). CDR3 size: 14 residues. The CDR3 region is CASHLHLAHTEAFF.

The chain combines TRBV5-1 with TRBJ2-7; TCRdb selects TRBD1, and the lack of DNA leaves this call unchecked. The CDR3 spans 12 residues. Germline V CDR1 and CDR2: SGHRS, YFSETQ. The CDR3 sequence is CASSLRGDEQYF.

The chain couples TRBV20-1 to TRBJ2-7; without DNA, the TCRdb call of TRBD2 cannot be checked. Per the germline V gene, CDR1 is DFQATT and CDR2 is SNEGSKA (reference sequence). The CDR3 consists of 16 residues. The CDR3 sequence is CSATGEAGGISYEQYF.

The CDR3 sequence: CASSPTSWGEKLFF. The chain couples TRBV7-2 to TRBJ1-4. The CDR3 runs to 14 residues. Germline CDR1 reads SGHTA; CDR2 reads FQGNSA.

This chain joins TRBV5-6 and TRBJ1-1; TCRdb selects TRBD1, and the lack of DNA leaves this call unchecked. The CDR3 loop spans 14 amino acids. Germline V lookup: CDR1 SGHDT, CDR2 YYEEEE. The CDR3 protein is CASSFDRRTTEAFF.

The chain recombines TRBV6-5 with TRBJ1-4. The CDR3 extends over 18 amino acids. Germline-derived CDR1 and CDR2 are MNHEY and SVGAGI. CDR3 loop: CASSYNGGGFSTNEKLFF.

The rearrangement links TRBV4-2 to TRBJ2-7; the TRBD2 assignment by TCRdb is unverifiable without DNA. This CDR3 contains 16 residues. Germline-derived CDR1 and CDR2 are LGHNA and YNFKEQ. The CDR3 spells CASSKAGGLTSYEQYF.

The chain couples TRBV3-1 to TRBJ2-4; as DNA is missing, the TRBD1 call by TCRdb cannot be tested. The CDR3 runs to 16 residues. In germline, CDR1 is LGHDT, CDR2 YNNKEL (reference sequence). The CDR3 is CASSQDRIRGPNIQYF. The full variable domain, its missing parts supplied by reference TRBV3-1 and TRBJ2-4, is DTAVSQTPKYLVTQMGNDKSIKCEQNLGHDTMYWYKQDSKKFLKIMFSYNNKELIINETVPNRFSPKSPDKAHLNLHINSLELGDSAVYFCASSQDRIRGPNIQYFGAGTRLSVL.

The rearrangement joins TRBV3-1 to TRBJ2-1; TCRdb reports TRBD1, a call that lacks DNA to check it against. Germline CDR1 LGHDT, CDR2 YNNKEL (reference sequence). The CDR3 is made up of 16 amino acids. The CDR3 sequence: CASSRSPGQVYNEQFF.

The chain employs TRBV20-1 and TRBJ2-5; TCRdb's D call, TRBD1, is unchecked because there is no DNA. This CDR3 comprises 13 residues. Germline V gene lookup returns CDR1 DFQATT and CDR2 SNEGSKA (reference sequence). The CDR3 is CSAWGPYKETLYF.

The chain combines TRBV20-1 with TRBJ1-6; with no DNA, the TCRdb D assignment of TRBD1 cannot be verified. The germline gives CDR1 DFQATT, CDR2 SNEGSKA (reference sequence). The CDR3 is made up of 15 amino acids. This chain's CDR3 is CSATGAGGYNSPLHF.

The CDR3 sequence is CASSEQRQGSTDTQYF. This rearrangement joins TRBV5-5 to TRBJ2-3; TCRdb's assignment of TRBD1 cannot be checked, as there is no DNA. CDR1 and CDR2 (germline): SGHKS, YYEKEE (reference sequence). The CDR3 length is 16 residues.

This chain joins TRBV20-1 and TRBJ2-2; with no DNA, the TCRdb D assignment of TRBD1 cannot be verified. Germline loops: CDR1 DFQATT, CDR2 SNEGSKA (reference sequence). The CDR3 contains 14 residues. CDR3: CSARDPRGPGELFF.

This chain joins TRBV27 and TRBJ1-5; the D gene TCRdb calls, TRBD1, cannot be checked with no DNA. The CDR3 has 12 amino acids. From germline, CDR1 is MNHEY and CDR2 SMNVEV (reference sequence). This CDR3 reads CASSFPGQPQHF.

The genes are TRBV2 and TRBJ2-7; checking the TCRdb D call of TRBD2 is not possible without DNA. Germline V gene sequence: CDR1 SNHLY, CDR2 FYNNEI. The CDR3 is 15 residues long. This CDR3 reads CASRDGASGFYEQYF.

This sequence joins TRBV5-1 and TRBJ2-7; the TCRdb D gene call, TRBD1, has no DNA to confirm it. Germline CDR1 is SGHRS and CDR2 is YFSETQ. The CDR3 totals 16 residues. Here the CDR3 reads CASSATGVEVVYEQYF.

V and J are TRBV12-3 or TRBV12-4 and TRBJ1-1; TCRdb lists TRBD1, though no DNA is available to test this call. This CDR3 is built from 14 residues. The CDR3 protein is CASSLSRGSSEAFF.

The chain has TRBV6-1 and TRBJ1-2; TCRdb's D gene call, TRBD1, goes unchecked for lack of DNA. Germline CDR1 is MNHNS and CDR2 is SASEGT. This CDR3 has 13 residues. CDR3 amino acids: CASSENRDYGYTF.

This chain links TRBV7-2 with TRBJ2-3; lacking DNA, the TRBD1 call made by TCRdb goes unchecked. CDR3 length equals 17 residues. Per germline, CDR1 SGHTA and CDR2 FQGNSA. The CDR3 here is CASSLVGVGGVTDTQYF.

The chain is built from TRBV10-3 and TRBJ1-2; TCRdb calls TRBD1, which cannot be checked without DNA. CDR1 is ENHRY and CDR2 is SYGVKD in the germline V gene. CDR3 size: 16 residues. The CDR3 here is CAISESETGVRYGYTF.

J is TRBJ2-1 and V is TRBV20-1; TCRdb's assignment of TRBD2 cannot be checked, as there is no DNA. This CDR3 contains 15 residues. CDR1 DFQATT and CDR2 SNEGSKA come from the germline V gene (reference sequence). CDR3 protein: CSARSLLAGDNEQFF.

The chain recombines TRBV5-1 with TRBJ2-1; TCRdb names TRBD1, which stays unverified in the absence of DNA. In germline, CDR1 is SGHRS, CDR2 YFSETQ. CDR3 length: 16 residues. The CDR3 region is CASSSRDASSYNEQFF. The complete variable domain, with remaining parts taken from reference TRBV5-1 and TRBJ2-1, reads KAGVTQTPRYLIKTRGQQVTLSCSPISGHRSVSWYQQTPGQGLQFLFEYFSETQRNKGNFPGRFSGRQFSNSRSEMNVSTLELGDSALYLCASSSRDASSYNEQFFGPGTRLTVL.